The sequence of this T cell receptor (beta chain) was determined in a study of blood T cell repertoires in COVID-19. Whole-study context: Samples of COVID-19 (acute and convalescent) were obtained from the United States, Italy and Spain. The analysed material was cDNA or gDNA that came from T cells, B-cell-depleted T cells, or PBMCs.

Germline V gene lookup returns CDR1 SGHNT and CDR2 YENEEA. V dropped 5 bases and J dropped 2 bases, with 12 bases sitting between them. CDR3 length equals 14 residues. Original analysis: Amplification of reference gene primers provided the estimated nucleated cell counts. The method was immunoSEQ multiplex PCR; TCRdb's version includes in-frame clones alone and lacks a portion of them. D and trimming come from the DNA, and the V and J calls and clone size come from that table. The sample records about 94,000 clones, over 70% being singletons. The gene calls are TRBV11-3 and TRBJ2-5; tentative D call: TRBD1 (6 bases). Sequenced material: peripheral blood. The clonotype comes from a human donor in a cohort sampled during active COVID-19. CDR3 DNA: TGTGCCAGCAGCGAAGGGGGATTACAAGAGACCCAGTACTTC. Amino acid sequence: CASSEGGLQETQYF.